The rows below give T cell receptor beta chains drawn from one sample of a study of post-analysis software for immune sequencing data. MiXCR, applied by TCRdb to the PCR reads, yields one record per CDR3 protein. Among approximately 660,000 distinct CDR3 sequences, about 60% were seen once, and the ten largest hold about 10%. The sample consisted of blood. These receptors came from a girl aged 2 to 9 with multiple sclerosis. CDR3s include the opening cysteine and the closing phenylalanine or tryptophan. Clone size, where shown, is once, few, many, or a class for clones that have expanded.

V	J	size	length	CDR3
TRBV4-3	TRBJ1-2	-	16	CASSQDSRRGGSGYTF
TRBV7-2	TRBJ2-1	few	13	CASSFVQANEQFF
TRBV20-1	TRBJ2-1	few	14	CSAGGPDRVGEQFF
TRBV5-1	TRBJ2-1	few	19	CASSLAAHSSGRGNNEQFF
TRBV20-1	TRBJ2-3	-	15	CSARPRYSAPDTQYF
TRBV6-5	TRBJ2-1	-	12	CASSFLGAEQFF
TRBV4-3	TRBJ2-6	-	16	CASSQDQPSGANVPTF
TRBV29-1	TRBJ2-2	-	12	CSVETGGGELFF
TRBV29-1	TRBJ1-2	-	13	CSVEGTGEYGYTF
TRBV27	TRBJ2-7	-	14	CASSPPGQDYEQYF
TRBV6-4	TRBJ1-1	-	11	CASPQNTEAFF
TRBV5-1	TRBJ1-2	-	15	CASSLRDGPIYGYTF
TRBV6-1	TRBJ2-1	few	14	CASRPGGPYNEQFF
TRBV30	TRBJ2-5	-	15	CAWSRKREPSETQYF
TRBV7-2	TRBJ2-1	-	14	CASSGWGAWNEQFF
TRBV12-3/TRBV12-4	TRBJ1-1	-	14	CASSFSSPNTEAFF
TRBV10-3	TRBJ2-7	-	15	CAISGSRGGLLEQYF
TRBV6-5	TRBJ2-1	few	15	CASSRGQGPYNEQFF
TRBV5-5	TRBJ1-2	few	13	CASSLNGNYGYTF
TRBV6-2/TRBV6-3	TRBJ1-2	few	14	CASSAKGANYGYTF
TRBV2	TRBJ2-1	-	11	CASSVLFEQFF
TRBV29-1	-	-	13	CSVERQPGETQYF
TRBV24-1	TRBJ2-5	-	15	CATSDLGNWGETQYF
TRBV6-4	TRBJ2-1	-	16	CASRGHEGESWNEQFF
TRBV10-3	TRBJ2-1	-	12	CAISELPYEQFF
TRBV12-3/TRBV12-4	TRBJ2-1	many	15	CASSPGQGAYNEQFF
TRBV7-2	TRBJ2-3	few	16	CASSLIVAASTDTQYF
TRBV29-1	TRBJ2-6	few	13	CSVVGSGANVLTF
TRBV5-1	TRBJ2-1	-	16	CASSLELAGGYNEQFF
TRBV6-6	TRBJ2-3	-	15	CASSYSAARGDTQYF
TRBV2	TRBJ2-1	-	15	CASPEREAGHNEQFF
TRBV29-1	TRBJ2-4	-	12	CSVEVGGGIQYF
TRBV7-8	TRBJ2-3	-	17	CASSLATSGRTIDTQYF
TRBV4-1	TRBJ2-4	-	15	CASSQGPVSGNIQYF
TRBV2	TRBJ2-3	-	15	CASSRLAGGGDTQYF
TRBV7-3	TRBJ2-3	-	13	CASSSNRENTQYF
TRBV20-1	TRBJ2-7	few	16	CSARDPSASGSYEQYF
TRBV24-1	TRBJ1-2	-	12	CATRGAGEGYTF
TRBV7-3	TRBJ2-3	-	17	CASSLITSGDFTDTQYF
TRBV6-2/TRBV6-3	TRBJ2-6	few	17	CASSYSDRSSGANVLTF
TRBV5-1	TRBJ2-3	few	17	CASSLGPPWGSTDTQYF
TRBV12-3/TRBV12-4	TRBJ2-7	few	18	CASSLGRGRGTSSYEQYF